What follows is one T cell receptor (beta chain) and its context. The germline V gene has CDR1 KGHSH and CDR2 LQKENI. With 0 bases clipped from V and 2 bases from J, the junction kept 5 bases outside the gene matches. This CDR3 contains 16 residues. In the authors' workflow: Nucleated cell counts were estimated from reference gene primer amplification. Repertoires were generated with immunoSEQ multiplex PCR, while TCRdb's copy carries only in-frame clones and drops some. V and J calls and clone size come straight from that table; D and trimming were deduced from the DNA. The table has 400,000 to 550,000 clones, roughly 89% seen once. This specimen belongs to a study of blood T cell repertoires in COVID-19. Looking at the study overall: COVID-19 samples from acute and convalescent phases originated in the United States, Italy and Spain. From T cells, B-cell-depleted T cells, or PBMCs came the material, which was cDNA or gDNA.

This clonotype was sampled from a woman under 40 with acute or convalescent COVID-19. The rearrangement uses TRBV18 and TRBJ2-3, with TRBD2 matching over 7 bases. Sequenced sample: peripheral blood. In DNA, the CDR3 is TGTGCCAGCTCACCACCGGTCGGGGGGATCACAGATACGCAGTATTTT. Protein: CASSPPVGGITDTQYF. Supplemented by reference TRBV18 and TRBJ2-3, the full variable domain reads NAGVMQNPRHLVRRRGQEARLRCSPMKGHSHVYWYRQLPEEGLKFMVYLQKENIIDESGMPKERFSAEFPKEGPSILRIQQVVRGDSAAYFCASSPPVGGITDTQYFGPGTRLTVL.